This TCR beta chain was sequenced for a study of CD8 T cells in ankylosing spondylitis. Findings and limits, study-wide: A TCR beta motif of 7 or 8 highly homologous variants appeared characteristic of ankylosing spondylitis blood. Both synovial fluid and blood in reactive arthritis had previously been reported to carry some motif variants.

J lost 2 bases, V lost 4 bases, and 10 bases had no gene match. Looked up from germline, CDR1 is LGHDT and CDR2 is YNNKEL (reference sequence). The CDR3 is 17 residues long. Quantitative 5'-RACE with molecular barcodes generated TCR beta libraries. TCRdb reprocessed the 5' RACE reads via MiXCR and lists one record per CDR3 protein. This table holds some 250,000 distinct CDR3 sequences, about 10% found once. This clonotype occurred many times. Its specificity is unknown. Sequenced sample: blood, either unsorted or a sorted T cell fraction (not recorded which). The chain carries TRBV3-1 and TRBJ2-3; 9 nucleotides match TRBD1. The sequence came from a male donor with ankylosing spondylitis or in good health (not recorded which). Written as DNA, the CDR3 is TGTGCCAGCAGCCGATACACCGGGACAGGGAACACAGATACGCAGTATTTT. Translation gives CASSRYTGTGNTDTQYF.